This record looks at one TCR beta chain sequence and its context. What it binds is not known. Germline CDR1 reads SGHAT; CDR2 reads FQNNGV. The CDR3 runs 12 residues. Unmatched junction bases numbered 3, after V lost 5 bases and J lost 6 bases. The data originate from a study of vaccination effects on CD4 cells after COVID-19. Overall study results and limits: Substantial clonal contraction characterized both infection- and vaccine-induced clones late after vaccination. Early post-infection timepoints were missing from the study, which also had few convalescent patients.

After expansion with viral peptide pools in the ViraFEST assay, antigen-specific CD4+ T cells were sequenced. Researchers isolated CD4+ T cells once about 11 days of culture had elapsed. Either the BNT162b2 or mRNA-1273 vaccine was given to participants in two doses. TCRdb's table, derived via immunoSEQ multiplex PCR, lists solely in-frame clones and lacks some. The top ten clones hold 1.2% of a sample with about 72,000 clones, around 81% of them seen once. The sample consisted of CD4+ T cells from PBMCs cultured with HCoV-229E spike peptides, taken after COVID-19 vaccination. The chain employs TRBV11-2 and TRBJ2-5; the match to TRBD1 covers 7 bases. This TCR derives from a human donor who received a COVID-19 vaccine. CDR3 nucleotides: TGTGCCAGCAGCCGGGACAGCAAGACCCAGTACTTC. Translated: CASSRDSKTQYF.